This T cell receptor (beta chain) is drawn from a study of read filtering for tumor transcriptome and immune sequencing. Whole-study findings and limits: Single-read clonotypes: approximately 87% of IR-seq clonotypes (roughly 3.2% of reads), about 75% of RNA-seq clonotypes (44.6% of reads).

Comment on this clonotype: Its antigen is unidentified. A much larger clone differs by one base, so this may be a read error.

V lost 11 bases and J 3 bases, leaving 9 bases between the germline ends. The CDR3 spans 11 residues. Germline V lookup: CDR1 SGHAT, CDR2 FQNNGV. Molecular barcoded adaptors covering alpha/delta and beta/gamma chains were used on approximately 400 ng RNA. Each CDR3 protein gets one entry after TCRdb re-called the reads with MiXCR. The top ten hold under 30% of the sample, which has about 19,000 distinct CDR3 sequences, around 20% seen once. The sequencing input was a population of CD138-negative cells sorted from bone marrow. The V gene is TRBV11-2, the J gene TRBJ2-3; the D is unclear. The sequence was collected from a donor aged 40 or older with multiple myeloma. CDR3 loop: CAGTITDTQYF. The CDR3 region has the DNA TGTGCCGGCACCATTACAGATACGCAGTATTTT.